What follows are 31 T cell receptor beta chains derived from one specimen sequenced in a study of cytomegalovirus exposure and HLA in healthy donors. The study ran its PCR with 60 Vbeta and 13 Jbeta primers. Only in-frame clones appear in the TCRdb table, and some are missing; sequencing was by immunoSEQ multiplex PCR. Among 150,000 to 200,000 clones listed, 70% to 90% were seen once. Sequencing used PBMCs. The receptors originated from a man between 18 and 35 years old in good health and CMV-seropositive.

The genes are TRBV9 and TRBJ2-2; 7 positions agree with TRBD2. The CDR3 is made up of 16 amino acids. V lost 0 bases to trimming and J lost 1 base; unmatched junction nucleotides: 3. Germline V gene sequence: CDR1 SGDLS, CDR2 YYNGEE. The CDR3 DNA sequence: TGTGCCAGCAGCGTAGGGCGGGGGAGGAACACCGGGGAGCTGTTTTTT. Its protein is CASSVGRGRNTGELFF.

The V gene is TRBV19, the J gene TRBJ2-3; tentative D call: TRBD1 (5 bases). Trimming stripped 3 bases from V and 0 bases from J, with 19 bases between. This CDR3 is built from 18 residues. Per germline, CDR1 LNHDA and CDR2 SQIVND (reference sequence). The CDR3 nucleotides read TGTGCCAGTAGTATTCAGTGGCAGGGATCCTCTAGCACAGATACGCAGTATTTT. Amino acid sequence: CASSIQWQGSSSTDTQYF.

The V call is TRBV19, the J call TRBJ2-2, with a possible D match to TRBD1 (6 bases). V shed 7 bases and J shed 4 bases, with 19 bases lying between them. This CDR3 comprises 16 residues. Germline V gene sequence: CDR1 LNHDA, CDR2 SQIVND (reference sequence). The CDR3 DNA is TGTGCCAGTACCCTGGGGCAGGGGATACTCACCGGGGAGCTGTTTTTT. It specifies CASTLGQGILTGELFF.

As to this clone: The same CDR3 arises from other DNA sequences in this sample as well. CDR3 DNA sequence: TGTGCCAGCAGCTTGGTCAGCTACGAGCAGTACTTC. Its translation is CASSLVSYEQYF. The V and J genes are TRBV5-6 and TRBJ2-7; D unclear. The CDR3 extends over 12 amino acids. Germline V lookup: CDR1 SGHDT, CDR2 YYEEEE. The germline V and J ends were trimmed by 0 bases and 3 bases, with 4 bases remaining between them.

The V gene is TRBV9, the J gene TRBJ2-7, with D perhaps TRBD1 (6 bases). The CDR3 sequence is 14 residues long. V was clipped by 3 bases and J by 0 bases, with 10 bases between them. Germline lookup yields CDR1 SGDLS and CDR2 YYNGEE. In DNA, the CDR3 is TGTGCCAGCAGCGCCCAGGGGTCCTCCTACGAGCAGTACTTC. Translating gives CASSAQGSSYEQYF.

The rearrangement joins TRBV6-1 to TRBJ2-3; D unresolved. Germline CDR1 is MNHNS and CDR2 is SASEGT. This CDR3 is built from 11 residues. V was pared by 6 bases and J by 5 bases, with 6 bases between. The CDR3: CASREQDTQYF. DNA for the CDR3: TGTGCCAGCAGGGAGCAAGATACGCAGTATTTT.

The V gene is TRBV19, the J gene TRBJ2-1; 13 nucleotides agree with TRBD2. V was pared by 5 bases and J by 8 bases, with 21 bases of the junction left unmatched. The CDR3 is made up of 20 amino acids. Germline V gene data show CDR1 as LNHDA and CDR2 as SQIVND (reference sequence). The CDR3 DNA reads as TGTGCCAGTAGTCCCCGACTAGCGGGGGGCCGAAATGGAGACAATTATGAGCAGTTCTTC. It yields the protein CASSPRLAGGRNGDNYEQFF.

The CDR3 loop reads CASSYGGSTNEKLFF. The CDR3 DNA reads TGTGCCAGCAGTTACGGGGGGTCAACTAATGAAAAACTGTTTTTT. The chain joins TRBV6-5 to TRBJ1-4; tentative D call: TRBD1 (5 bases). V lost 2 bases and J 0 bases, leaving 7 bases between the germline ends. The germline V gene encodes CDR1 MNHEY and CDR2 SVGAGI. This CDR3 contains 15 residues.

The chain employs TRBV18 and TRBJ2-7; possibly TRBD1 for D (5 bases). The CDR3 has 15 amino acids. Germline V gives CDR1 KGHSH, CDR2 LQKENI. Trimming shortened V by 2 bases and J by 2 bases, and 13 bases separated the two germline ends. The CDR3 bases are TGTGCCAGCTCACCAGGGCAGGGCTTCGCCTACGAGCAGTACTTC. Translation gives CASSPGQGFAYEQYF.

A single count supports this clone. The chain is built from TRBV30 and TRBJ1-2; 7 bases are a match to TRBD1. Germline V gives CDR1 GTSNPN, CDR2 SVGIG (reference sequence). V was clipped by 5 bases and J by 8 bases; unmatched bases: 17. The CDR3 contains 15 residues. The CDR3 protein is CAWVSMDRRADGYTF. CDR3 nucleotide sequence: TGTGCCTGGGTTTCAATGGACAGGCGGGCCGACGGCTACACCTTC.

The V call is TRBV7-8, the J call TRBJ1-1; D is perhaps TRBD1 (6 bases). Germline V gene lookup returns CDR1 SGHVS and CDR2 FQNEAQ. Trimming stripped 5 bases from V and 2 bases from J, with 12 bases between. The length of the CDR3 is 14 residues. The CDR3 nucleotides read TGTGCCAGCAGCCCCGGGACACCCAACACTGAAGCTTTCTTT. Translation: CASSPGTPNTEAFF.

The chain carries TRBV7-9 and TRBJ2-3; 9 bases are shared with TRBD1. Trimming at V came to 3 bases and at J to 2 bases, leaving 6 bases not matched to a gene. Germline CDR1 and CDR2: SEHNR and FQNEAQ (reference sequence). The length of the CDR3 is 16 residues. The CDR3 DNA is TGTGCCAGCAGCTTCGGTGGGGACAGGGACACAGATACGCAGTATTTT. It yields the protein CASSFGGDRDTDTQYF.

The chain recombines TRBV30 with TRBJ1-1, with a possible D match to TRBD1 (5 bases). The CDR3 contains 15 residues. Looked up from germline, CDR1 is GTSNPN and CDR2 is SVGIG (reference sequence). Trimming left V 1 base short and J 5 bases short, with 17 bases between. The CDR3 DNA reads as TGTGCCTGGAGTGGGGGGTTCGGGAGCCGGACTGAAGCTTTCTTT. Its translation: CAWSGGFGSRTEAFF.

This chain joins TRBV11-2 and TRBJ1-2; 7 nucleotides align to TRBD1. The germline gives CDR1 SGHAT, CDR2 FQNNGV. The CDR3 is made up of 13 amino acids. Losses at the gene ends were 5 bases for V and 4 bases for J; bases not matched to a gene: 4. The CDR3 is CASSTAGGYGYTF. The CDR3 nucleotides read TGTGCCAGCAGCACCGCAGGGGGCTATGGCTACACCTTC.

The chain links TRBV30 to TRBJ2-5; a weak D match, TRBD2 (6 bases). The CDR3 is made up of 15 amino acids. Germline lookup yields CDR1 GTSNPN and CDR2 SVGIG (reference sequence). Trimming took 0 bases from V and 1 from J, leaving 12 bases between them. The CDR3 region is CAWSVAGGGQETQYF. The CDR3 DNA follows: TGTGCCTGGAGTGTTGCTGGGGGAGGCCAAGAGACCCAGTACTTC.

This clone turned up a few times. V usage is TRBV18 and J usage is TRBJ1-4, with D possibly matching TRBD1 (6 bases). The germline V gene has CDR1 KGHSH and CDR2 LQKENI. V was pared by 5 bases and J by 6 bases, with 10 bases between. CDR3 length equals 13 residues. CDR3 coding DNA: TGTGCCAGCTCAAACAGGGCGTATGAAAAACTGTTTTTT. Its translation: CASSNRAYEKLFF.

The chain combines TRBV28 with TRBJ1-1; D call uncertain. Deletions cut 7 bases from V and 4 bases from J, with 16 bases between. The CDR3 is made up of 14 amino acids. Per the germline V gene, CDR1 is MDHEN and CDR2 is SYDVKM. The CDR3 DNA reads as TGTGCCAGCACCACTGGGCTGGGGAGCACTGAAGCTTTCTTT. Its protein is CASTTGLGSTEAFF.

The chain combines TRBV7-8 with TRBJ1-2, with a tentative D call TRBD1 (5 bases). Germline assignment: CDR1 SGHVS and CDR2 FQNEAQ. The CDR3 covers 14 residues. Trimming took off 0 bases at V and 3 bases at J, with 8 bases between the two ends. The CDR3 here is CASSLARVDYGYTF. The CDR3, as DNA: TGTGCCAGCAGCTTAGCCAGGGTTGACTATGGCTACACCTTC.

The rearrangement joins TRBV2 to TRBJ1-6; D is undetermined. Trimming pared 3 bases from V and 9 bases from J, leaving 9 bases between. CDR1 and CDR2 (germline): SNHLY, FYNNEI. The CDR3 runs 13 residues. This CDR3 is CASSDSESSPLHF. The CDR3 nucleotides read TGTGCCAGCAGTGACTCCGAGAGTTCACCCCTCCACTTT.

The V call is TRBV9, the J call TRBJ1-1; D gene uncertain. V was clipped by 4 bases and J by 0 bases, with 10 bases between them. Germline V gene lookup returns CDR1 SGDLS and CDR2 YYNGEE. The length of the CDR3 is 14 residues. This CDR3 is CASSTGILNTEAFF. For the CDR3, the DNA is TGTGCCAGCAGCACCGGTATCCTGAACACTGAAGCTTTCTTT.

A remark on this clone: A junction end diverges from the germline sequence, so it may reflect a read error. The chain employs TRBV30 and TRBJ2-1; no firm D call. The CDR3 contains 14 residues. Germline CDR1 and CDR2: GTSNPN and SVGIG (reference sequence). CDR3 nucleotides: TGTGCCTGGAGTGGACTGACTCGCCTTAATGGGCAGTTCTTC. The encoded protein is CAWSGLTRLNGQFF.

V usage is TRBV11-2 and J usage is TRBJ2-4; D possibly corresponds to TRBD2 (7 bases). Germline CDR1 SGHAT, CDR2 FQNNGV. The CDR3 contains 17 residues. Trimming left V 2 bases short and J 6 bases short, with 20 bases between. CDR3 nucleotides: TGTGCCAGCAGCTTAACAGGGTGGGGGGGGTCGGGAAACATTCAGTACTTC. It encodes CASSLTGWGGSGNIQYF.

The chain links TRBV6-5 to TRBJ2-1; D is perhaps TRBD2 (6 bases). The germline V gene encodes CDR1 MNHEY and CDR2 SVGAGI. The V end lost 0 bases, the J end lost 5 bases, and 11 bases lay between the germline ends. The CDR3 has 15 residues. The CDR3 protein is CASSYSVGGNNEQFF. CDR3 in DNA: TGTGCCAGCAGTTACTCGGTGGGGGGTAACAATGAGCAGTTCTTC.

The V gene is TRBV21-1, the J gene TRBJ1-3; TRBD1, the table's D call, was not compared with the DNA. TRBV21-1 is a documented pseudogene. The CDR3 contains 17 residues. The CDR3 region has the DNA TGTGCCAGCAGTGAAAATGGACAGGGAGGGACTGGAAACACCATATATTTT. This translates into CASSENGQGGTGNTIYF.

The chain joins TRBV7-9 to TRBJ2-7, with TRBD1 identical over 10 bases. Losses at the gene ends were 2 bases for V and 3 bases for J; bases not matched to a gene: 7. The CDR3 has 16 amino acids. Germline values: CDR1 SEHNR, CDR2 FQNEAQ (reference sequence). DNA of the CDR3: TGTGCCAGCAGCTTATGGACAGGGGGAATCGTCTACGAGCAGTACTTC. As protein: CASSLWTGGIVYEQYF.

V and J are TRBV9 and TRBJ1-1; TRBD1 matches at 7 bases. In germline, CDR1 is SGDLS, CDR2 YYNGEE. This CDR3 comprises 15 residues. V trimming: 4 bases; J trimming: 4 bases; junction bases outside the gene matches: 10. The CDR3 protein is CASSSEPDRVTEAFF. The CDR3 DNA sequence: TGTGCCAGCAGCTCCGAACCAGACAGGGTCACTGAAGCTTTCTTT.

This sequence joins TRBV29-1 and TRBJ1-2; perhaps TRBD1 as D (5 bases). The germline V gene has CDR1 SQVTM and CDR2 ANQGSEA. Trimming took 4 bases from V and 2 from J, leaving 11 bases between them. The CDR3 has 13 amino acids. In DNA form, the CDR3 reads TGCAGCGTTGGTCAGGGATTGAACTATGGCTACACCTTC. It codes for CSVGQGLNYGYTF.

In this sample, this clone turned up once. The genes are TRBV11-3 and TRBJ2-7; D might be TRBD2 (5 bases). Trimming removed 2 bases at V and 3 bases at J, with 14 bases between. Per the germline V gene, CDR1 is SGHNT and CDR2 is YENEEA. The CDR3 consists of 15 residues. The CDR3 DNA is TGTGCCAGCAGCTTAAAGGGAGTTCCCATCTACGAGCAGTACTTC. Its protein is CASSLKGVPIYEQYF.

This sequence joins TRBV9 and TRBJ2-1; 16 bases align to TRBD2. CDR3 size: 16 residues. V trimming: 2 bases; J trimming: 9 bases; junction bases outside the gene matches: 5. Germline-derived CDR1 and CDR2 are SGDLS and YYNGEE. Here the CDR3 reads CASSVGTSGGASEQFF. The CDR3 region has the DNA TGTGCCAGCAGCGTTGGGACTAGCGGGGGGGCAAGTGAGCAGTTCTTC.

The CDR3 DNA sequence: TGTGCCAGCAGCTCGAGCGTTCTAGGGGAGTACTTC. Protein product: CASSSSVLGEYF. The chain uses TRBV5-5 and TRBJ2-7, with TRBD1 as a possible D gene (5 bases). V was clipped by 3 bases and J by 11 bases, with 15 bases between them. CDR3 length: 12 amino acids. The germline gives CDR1 SGHKS, CDR2 YYEKEE (reference sequence).

This clone was observed a single time. The chain employs TRBV11-2 and TRBJ2-7; 7 bases align to TRBD1. The CDR3 consists of 14 residues. Trimming removed 2 bases from V and 3 bases from J; junction bases left unmatched: 4. The germline CDR1 and CDR2 sequences are SGHAT and FQNNGV. The CDR3 DNA reads TGTGCCAGCAGCTTAAGTGCAGGGGGCTACGAGCAGTACTTC. It translates to CASSLSAGGYEQYF.